This TCR beta chain came from a study of T cell repertoires in cytomegalovirus infection. Study-wide results and limits: HLA-C-restricted, CMV-specific TCR beta clonotypes were dominant ex vivo.

Trimming at V came to 3 bases and at J to 2 bases, leaving 11 bases not matched to a gene. The CDR3 loop spans 17 amino acids. Germline V gene data show CDR1 as SGHTA and CDR2 as FQGNSA. A note on this clonotype: Its target is not known.

TCRdb reprocessed the reads via MiXCR and lists one record per CDR3 protein. The sample has 400,000 or so distinct CDR3 sequences; 15% to 20% are singletons. This receptor was identified in a human donor in good health (CMV status not recorded). Some clones in this sample may be carry-over from other donors' samples. The sequencing sample was made of PBMCs. The V gene is TRBV7-2, the J gene TRBJ2-7; 9 bases line up with TRBD2. CDR3 loop: CASSLSSGKTNPYEQYF. CDR3 coding DNA: TGTGCCAGCAGCTTGTCTAGCGGGAAGACGAATCCCTACGAGCAGTACTTC.